One TCR beta chain is described in this entry. The target antigen is unknown. This CDR3 has 14 amino acids. V was shortened by 0 bases and J by 1 base, with 7 bases between the two germline ends. The germline gives CDR1 MGHRA, CDR2 YSYEKL. This sample is part of a study of cytomegalovirus exposure and HLA in healthy donors. Study as a whole: A later analysis reported the same platform for the 100 to 150 validation repertoires and the 500 to 750 first-cohort repertoires. Points from the study as a whole: Within the roughly 120 validation repertoires, first-cohort TCR clusters tended to co-occur, according to a later analysis. Researchers catalogued over 150 TCR beta chains as cytomegalovirus-associated.

Here immunoSEQ multiplex PCR was the method, and the copy in TCRdb shows in-frame clones only, minus some. The sample includes 250,000 to 300,000 clones, roughly 89% of them seen just once. V and J are TRBV4-1 and TRBJ2-7; TRBD1 is a possible D gene (5 bases). What was sequenced was PBMCs. This receptor was obtained from a woman aged 18-29 years in good health and CMV-seronegative. The CDR3 here is CASSQDRTSYEQYF. The CDR3 region has the DNA TGCGCCAGCAGCCAAGACAGGACATCCTACGAGCAGTACTTC.